This T cell receptor beta chain emerged from a study of T-cell reconstitution after alpha-beta-depleted transplantation in children. General observations from the study: A year had passed since transplant, and T-cell counts and diversity by then came mostly from newly produced T cells. In patients about two months after transplant, alpha-beta T cells reportedly arose from several hundred expanded graft clones. The study traced high day-60 TCRbeta diversity in some patients to surviving recipient T cells and thymic progenitors.

The V gene lost 5 bases and the J gene lost 0 bases, with 11 bases spanning the gap. Germline CDR1 and CDR2: PRHDT and FYEKMQ (reference sequence). CDR3 length: 15 residues. With respect to this clonotype: Its antigen remains unknown.

Unique molecular identifiers were incorporated during preparation of the TCRbeta library. A single record per CDR3 protein comes from TCRdb applying MiXCR to the PCR reads. This table holds about 980,000 distinct CDR3 sequences, about 29% found once. V and J are TRBV13 and TRBJ2-1, with TRBD2 as a possible D gene (5 bases). The sequences come from PBMCs, mostly from graft donor cells, collected 360 days after TCRalphabeta/CD19-depleted stem cell transplant. The source is a boy less than two years old who had a stem cell transplant for SCID, so the T cells may come from the graft donor. The CDR3: CASSLQEASYNEQFF. The CDR3 DNA reads TGTGCCAGCAGCCTCCAGGAGGCCTCCTACAATGAGCAGTTCTTC.